This paragraph covers one T cell receptor (beta chain) sequence. Antigen: not known. The sample originates from a study of shared clonotypes between healthy human individuals. Study-wide results and limits: Non-shared clonotypes showed lower generation probabilities than clonotypes common to all four donors.

The data were produced by immunoSEQ multiplex PCR, yet TCRdb's version contains in-frame clones alone and is incomplete. The table has 800,000 to 1,200,000 clones, around 82% seen once. Trimming shortened V by 7 bases and J by 0 bases, and 10 bases separated the two germline ends. CDR3 length equals 14 residues. From germline, CDR1 is LNHDA and CDR2 SQIVND (reference sequence). Free of recent acute infections or vaccinations, the donors were healthy HIV-negative adults. The TCR comes from a man between 18 and 35 years old in good health. Some clones in this sample may be carry-over from other donors' samples. What was sequenced was memory CD4+ T cells from PBMCs. Subset in this sample: CD45RA-negative fraction. The chain joins TRBV19 to TRBJ1-3, with unresolved D. The CDR3 coding sequence is TGTGCCAGTACGAGGGAGAGCTCTGGAAACACCATATATTTT. This gives the protein CASTRESSGNTIYF.